These 16 T cell receptor beta chains were all obtained from the same sample, sequenced in a study of blood T cell repertoires in COVID-19. Clones were sequenced by immunoSEQ multiplex PCR, and TCRdb holds only the in-frame ones, with some missing. Of roughly 80,000 clones listed, 88% are singletons. Sample: peripheral blood. The receptors were gathered from a human donor in a cohort sampled during active COVID-19.

The rearrangement links TRBV7-6 to TRBJ1-6; D is possibly TRBD1 (5 bases). CDR1 is SGHVS, CDR2 FNYEAQ, per germline. The ends were cut back, 1 base at V and 14 bases at J, with 15 bases in the middle. The CDR3 covers 14 residues. Here the CDR3 reads CASSLDQGPYALHF. DNA of the CDR3: TGTGCCAGCAGCTTAGACCAGGGCCCATACGCCCTCCACTTT.

CDR3 loop: CATSNRDRGNNEQFF. The CDR3 DNA reads TGTGCCACCAGCAACCGGGACAGGGGCAACAATGAGCAGTTCTTC. This sequence joins TRBV15 and TRBJ2-1, with 10 bases matching TRBD1. The CDR3 length is 15 residues. Germline loops: CDR1 LNHNV, CDR2 YYDKDF (reference sequence). V dropped 4 bases and J dropped 5; count of bases not matched to a gene: 5. The full variable domain, rest sourced from reference TRBV15 and TRBJ2-1, is DAMVIQNPRYQVTQFGKPVTLSCSQTLNHNVMYWYQQKSSQAPKLLFHYYDKDFNNEADTPDNFQSRRPNTSFCFLDIRSPGLGDTAMYLCATSNRDRGNNEQFFGPGTRLTVL.

This clone was found once. The chain uses TRBV7-9 and TRBJ1-2; D gene ambiguous. The CDR3 is made up of 14 amino acids. Germline assignment: CDR1 SEHNR and CDR2 FQNEAQ (reference sequence). Trimming took off 3 bases at V and 3 bases at J, with 11 bases between the two ends. The CDR3 nucleotides are TGTGCCAGCAGCTTGGTCTCAGACTACTATGGCTACACCTTC. Translation: CASSLVSDYYGYTF.

V gene TRBV7-9 combines with J gene TRBJ2-1, with TRBD2 identical over 13 bases. V shed 8 bases and J 9 bases; nucleotides not matched to a gene: 13. This CDR3 spans 16 amino acids. The germline V gene has CDR1 SEHNR and CDR2 FQNEAQ (reference sequence). CDR3 nucleotide sequence: TGTGCCAGCTCACCGAAACCCCGACTAGCGGGGGGTGAGCAGTTCTTC. Encoded protein: CASSPKPRLAGGEQFF.

The chain couples TRBV29-1 to TRBJ1-2, with 9 bases matching TRBD1. CDR1 SQVTM and CDR2 ANQGSEA come from the germline V gene. This CDR3 is 15 amino acids long. Trimming at V came to 4 bases and at J to 4 bases, leaving 10 bases not matched to a gene. CDR3 bases: TGCAGCGTTGCTAGTGGGACAGGGATCAGCTATGGCTACACCTTC. Protein: CSVASGTGISYGYTF.

The chain recombines TRBV5-1 with TRBJ1-1, with TRBD1 matching over 7 bases. CDR1 SGHRS and CDR2 YFSETQ come from the germline V gene. This CDR3 is 15 amino acids long. The trim removed 0 bases at V and 4 bases at J, leaving 6 bases unmatched. In DNA, the CDR3 is TGCGCCAGCAGCTTGGTGGCATCAGGGGGCACTGAAGCTTTCTTT. As protein: CASSLVASGGTEAFF.

The chain is built from TRBV18 and TRBJ2-1; 11 bases line up with TRBD2. CDR3 size: 21 residues. Unmatched junction bases numbered 13, after V lost 0 bases and J lost 0 bases. The germline gives CDR1 KGHSH, CDR2 LQKENI. CDR3 residues: CASSPPPGLAVFYSSYNEQFF. The CDR3 nucleotides are TGTGCCAGCTCACCACCGCCGGGACTAGCGGTCTTCTATAGCTCCTACAATGAGCAGTTCTTC.

The rearrangement links TRBV6-5 to TRBJ2-7, with D tentatively TRBD2 (6 bases). The CDR3 runs 13 residues. Germline CDR1 is MNHEY and CDR2 is SVGAGI. Between the trimmed V and J ends, which lost 6 bases and 6 bases, there was a span of 15 bases. DNA of the CDR3: TGTGCCAGCAGGGGGCCGGGACTCGGCGAGCAGTACTTC. Its protein is CASRGPGLGEQYF.

This rearrangement joins TRBV9 to TRBJ2-3; 10 bases map to TRBD2. CDR1 and CDR2 from the germline V gene are SGDLS and YYNGEE. V was clipped by 2 bases and J by 9 bases; unmatched bases: 12. There are 16 residues in the CDR3. CDR3: CASSVLSGGASDTQYF. Written as DNA, the CDR3 is TGTGCCAGCAGCGTCCTGAGCGGGGGGGCGTCGGACACGCAGTATTTT.

The chain has TRBV19 and TRBJ1-6; possible D gene TRBD1, 6 bases. Trimming took off 7 bases at V and 0 bases at J, with 13 bases between the two ends. The CDR3 spans 16 residues. Per the germline V gene, CDR1 is LNHDA and CDR2 is SQIVND (reference sequence). CDR3 sequence (DNA): TGTGCCAGTACCGAAACAGGGAGCTCCTATAATTCACCCCTCCACTTT. Translating gives CASTETGSSYNSPLHF.

This chain uses TRBV3-1 (or the pseudogene TRBV3-2) with TRBJ1-2, with TRBD1 as a possible D gene (5 bases). This CDR3 has 11 residues. Per the germline V gene, CDR1 is LGHDT and CDR2 is YNNKEL (reference sequence). V was shortened by 5 bases and J by 5 bases, with 6 bases between the two germline ends. The CDR3 protein is CASSDRYGYTF. CDR3 nucleotide sequence: TGTGCCAGCAGCGACAGATATGGCTACACCTTC.

This chain connects TRBV5-4 to TRBJ2-3, with D possibly TRBD2 on 6 matching bases. The V and J ends lost 0 bases and 2 bases respectively, with 10 bases between them. CDR3 size: 15 residues. The germline V gene has CDR1 SGHNT and CDR2 YYREEE (reference sequence). The CDR3 sequence: CASSLARDFTDTQYF. The DNA for the CDR3 is TGTGCCAGCAGCTTGGCTCGGGACTTCACAGATACGCAGTATTTT.

V gene TRBV19 combines with J gene TRBJ2-3; 8 bases match TRBD2. V gave up 3 bases and J gave up 4 bases; unmatched junction bases: 9. The germline V gene encodes CDR1 LNHDA and CDR2 SQIVND (reference sequence). There are 16 residues in the CDR3. In DNA form, the CDR3 reads TGTGCCAGTAGTATCTCGACGGGGGGGCCCCCAGATACGCAGTATTTT. It is translated as CASSISTGGPPDTQYF.

V gene TRBV7-9 combines with J gene TRBJ1-1, with 7 bases identical to TRBD1. In germline, CDR1 is SEHNR, CDR2 FQNEAQ (reference sequence). The CDR3 extends over 14 amino acids. V trimming: 4 bases; J trimming: 1 base; junction bases outside the gene matches: 3. The CDR3, as DNA: TGTGCCAGCAGCTCGGGACAGTCGAACACTGAAGCTTTCTTT. Its translation: CASSSGQSNTEAFF.

This rearrangement joins TRBV19 to TRBJ2-3, with TRBD1 matching 9 bases. V lost 5 bases to trimming and J lost 14 bases; unmatched junction nucleotides: 8. The CDR3 has 12 residues. Germline CDR1 reads LNHDA; CDR2 reads SQIVND (reference sequence). The CDR3 spells CASSENRGPSYF. For the CDR3, the DNA is TGTGCCAGTAGTGAAAACAGGGGGCCTTCGTATTTT.

The chain links TRBV5-8 to TRBJ2-7; 9 bases line up with TRBD1. This CDR3 region has 15 residues. The V and J ends lost 4 bases and 1 base, in that order; junction bases with no gene match: 6. Germline CDR1 reads SGHTS; CDR2 reads YDEGEE. Written as DNA, the CDR3 is TGTGCCAGCAGCCGCGGGACAGGGAATTCCTACGAGCAGTACTTC. It yields the protein CASSRGTGNSYEQYF.